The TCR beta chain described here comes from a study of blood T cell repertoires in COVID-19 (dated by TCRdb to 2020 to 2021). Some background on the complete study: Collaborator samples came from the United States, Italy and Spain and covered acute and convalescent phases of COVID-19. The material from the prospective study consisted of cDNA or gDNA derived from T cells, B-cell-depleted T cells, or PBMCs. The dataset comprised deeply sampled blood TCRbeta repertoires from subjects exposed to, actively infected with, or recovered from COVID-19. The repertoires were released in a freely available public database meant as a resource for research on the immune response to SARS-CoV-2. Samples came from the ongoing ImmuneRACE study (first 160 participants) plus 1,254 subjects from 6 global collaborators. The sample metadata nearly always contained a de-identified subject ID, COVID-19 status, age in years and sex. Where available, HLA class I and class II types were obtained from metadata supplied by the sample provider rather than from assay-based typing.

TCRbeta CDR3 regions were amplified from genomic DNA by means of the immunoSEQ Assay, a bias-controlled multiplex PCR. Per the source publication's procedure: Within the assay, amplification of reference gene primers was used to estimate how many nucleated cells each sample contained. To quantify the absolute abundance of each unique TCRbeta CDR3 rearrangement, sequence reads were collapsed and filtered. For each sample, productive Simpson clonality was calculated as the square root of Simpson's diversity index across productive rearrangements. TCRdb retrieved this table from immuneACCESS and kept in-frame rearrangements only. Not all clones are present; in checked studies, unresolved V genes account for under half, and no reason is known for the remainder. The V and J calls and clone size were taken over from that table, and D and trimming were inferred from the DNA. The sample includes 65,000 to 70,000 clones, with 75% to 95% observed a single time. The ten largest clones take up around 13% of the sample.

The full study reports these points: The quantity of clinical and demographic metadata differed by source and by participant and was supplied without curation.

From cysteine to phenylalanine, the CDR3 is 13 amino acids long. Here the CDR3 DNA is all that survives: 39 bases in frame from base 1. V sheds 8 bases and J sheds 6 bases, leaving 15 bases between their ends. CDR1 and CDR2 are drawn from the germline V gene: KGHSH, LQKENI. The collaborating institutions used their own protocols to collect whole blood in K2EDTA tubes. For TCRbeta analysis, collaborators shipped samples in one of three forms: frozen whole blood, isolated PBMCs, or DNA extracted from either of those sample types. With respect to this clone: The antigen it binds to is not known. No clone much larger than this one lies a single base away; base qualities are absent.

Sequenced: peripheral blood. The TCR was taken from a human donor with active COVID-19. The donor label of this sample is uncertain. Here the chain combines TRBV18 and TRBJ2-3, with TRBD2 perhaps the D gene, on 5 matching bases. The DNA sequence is TGTGCCAGCACTAACCGGGGAATCGATACGCAGTATTTT. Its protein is CASTNRGIDTQYF. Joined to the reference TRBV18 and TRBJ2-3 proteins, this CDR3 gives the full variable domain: NAGVMQNPRHLVRRRGQEARLRCSPMKGHSHVYWYRQLPEEGLKFMVYLQKENIIDESGMPKERFSAEFPKEGPSILRIQQVVRGDSAAYFCASTNRGIDTQYFGPGTRLTVL.